Below are 4 T cell receptor beta chains sequenced from a single sample in a study of blood T cells in healthy people across ages. Alongside a J-beta primer mix, a sample-barcoded 5' primer served in a second PCR lasting about 7 to 11 cycles. TCRdb processed the 5' RACE reads anew with MiXCR; each CDR3 protein has one entry. The sample records about 1.8 million distinct CDR3 sequences, approximately 50% being singletons. The source material was blood. These receptors originate from a woman aged 40-49 years in good health.

This chain joins TRBV27 and TRBJ1-5, with no clear D. V was cut by 3 bases and J by 0 bases, with 12 bases left in between. Germline V CDR1 and CDR2: MNHEY, SMNVEV (reference sequence). This CDR3 contains 16 residues. CDR3 bases: TGTGCCAGCAGTTTCACCGGAGATTATAGCAATCAGCCCCAGCATTTT. It yields the protein CASSFTGDYSNQPQHF.

The CDR3 nucleotides read TGTGCCAGCAGCCCGTTGGGGGTTATCAGCTATGGCTACACCTTC. Its protein is CASSPLGVISYGYTF. The rearrangement joins TRBV7-2 to TRBJ1-2, with D perhaps matching TRBD1 (5 bases). Germline V gene lookup returns CDR1 SGHTA and CDR2 FQGNSA. V was trimmed by 5 bases and J by 4 bases, leaving 17 bases between them. This CDR3 region has 15 residues.

The genes are TRBV7-9 and TRBJ2-5, with 13 bases lining up with TRBD2. Germline V gene data show CDR1 as SEHNR and CDR2 as FQNEAQ (reference sequence). Trimming removed 6 bases from V and 5 bases from J; junction bases left unmatched: 21. This CDR3 comprises 20 residues. The chain's CDR3 is CASSRNPGLAGAGKFETQYF. CDR3 DNA: TGTGCCAGCAGTCGCAATCCCGGACTAGCGGGGGCCGGTAAATTCGAGACCCAGTACTTC.

The V and J genes are TRBV7-2 and TRBJ2-1; D may be TRBD1 (6 bases). The V and J ends lost 5 bases and 10 bases respectively, with 21 bases between them. CDR3 size: 15 residues. Germline-derived CDR1 and CDR2 are SGHTA and FQGNSA. In DNA, the CDR3 is TGTGCCAGCAGCCGACAGGCTACACCAGGGGACGAGCAGTTCTTC. This translates into CASSRQATPGDEQFF.